This is a list of T cell receptor beta chains from one sample in a study of PD-1 blockade in classical Hodgkin lymphoma. Assay: immunoSEQ multiplex PCR; the TCRdb copy retains only in-frame clones and omits some. The sample shows about 90,000 clones, 75% to 95% of them seen only once. The input for sequencing was peripheral blood mononuclear cells (PBMCs), taken before the fourth cycle of nivolumab. The receptors derive from a human donor with classical Hodgkin lymphoma. The CDR3 runs from the conserved cysteine through the conserved F or W. The D gene is left open where the match is weak. Clone size is shown for a subset of rows, as once, few, many or a class of expanded clone.

>TRBD2|TRBJ2-3|.|15|TRBV7-7
CASSPSSGHTDTQYF
TGTGCCAGCAGCCCTTCTAGCGGACACACAGATACGCAGTATTTT
>.|TRBJ2-5|.|14|TRBV7-2
CASSKDRYQETQYF
TGTGCCAGCAGCAAGGACAGATATCAAGAGACCCAGTACTTC
>.|TRBJ2-7|.|17|TRBV11-2
CASSLVKLNRESYEQYF
TGTGCCAGCAGCTTAGTGAAGTTAAACAGGGAGTCCTACGAGCAGTACTTC
>TRBD1|TRBJ2-7|.|14|TRBV10-3
CAISQRRGNYEQYF
TGTGCCATCAGTCAGCGCAGGGGGAACTACGAGCAGTACTTC
>.|TRBJ2-2|.|15|TRBV6-9
CASSSGTANTGELFF
TGTGCCAGCAGTTCGGGAACAGCCAACACCGGGGAGCTGTTTTTT
>TRBD2|TRBJ2-1|.|15|TRBV28
CASRPGTSPYNEQFF
TGTGCCAGCAGGCCCGGGACTAGCCCTTACAATGAGCAGTTCTTC
>.|TRBJ1-6|.|15|TRBV28
CASSTPTNDGSPLHF
TGTGCCAGCAGTACCCCGACAAACGACGGTTCACCCCTCCACTTT
>.|TRBJ2-1|.|14|TRBV7-9
CASSRGGELNEQFF
TGTGCCAGCAGCCGAGGGGGAGAACTTAATGAGCAGTTCTTC
>TRBD2|TRBJ2-1|.|14|TRBV27
CASRAGGAYNEQFF
TGTGCCAGCAGGGCGGGGGGGGCCTACAATGAGCAGTTCTTC
>.|TRBJ2-7|.|13|TRBV7-2
CASSSSRSYEQYF
TGTGCCAGCAGCTCCTCACGGAGCTACGAGCAGTACTTC
>.|TRBJ2-7|.|12|TRBV9
CASSPDSYEQYF
TGTGCCAGCAGCCCCGACAGCTACGAGCAGTACTTC
>TRBD1|TRBJ1-6|.|17|TRBV28
CAGGVTGTGSYNSPLHF
TGTGCCGGAGGGGTTACCGGGACAGGGTCCTATAATTCACCCCTCCACTTT
>.|TRBJ2-1|.|14|TRBV7-2
CASSLGRQTNEQFF
TGTGCCAGCAGCTTGGGACGACAAACCAATGAGCAGTTCTTC
>.|TRBJ1-5|many|15|TRBV7-9
CASSLMGNGNQPQHF
TGTGCCAGCAGCTTAATGGGGAATGGCAATCAGCCCCAGCATTTT
>.|TRBJ2-7|few|11|TRBV5-1
CASTSSYEQYF
TGCGCCAGCACGAGCTCCTACGAGCAGTACTTC
>TRBD2|TRBJ2-1|.|15|TRBV9
CASSAGLADYNEQFF
TGTGCCAGCAGCGCGGGACTAGCGGACTACAATGAGCAGTTCTTC
>.|TRBJ1-1|.|15|TRBV7-9
CASSFSSGIETEAFF
TGTGCCAGCAGCTTTTCTTCGGGGATTGAGACTGAAGCTTTCTTT
>TRBD1|TRBJ2-2|.|16|TRBV7-3
CASSKTGTGDTGELFF
TGTGCCAGCAGCAAAACCGGGACAGGGGACACCGGGGAGCTGTTTTTT
>.|TRBJ1-2|.|14|TRBV6-5
CASSRGGFQGGYTF
TGTGCCAGCAGCCGCGGGGGGTTCCAGGGCGGCTACACCTTC
>.|TRBJ1-3|.|12|TRBV30
CAWITSGNTIYF
TGTGCCTGGATCACCTCTGGAAACACCATATATTTT
>TRBD1|TRBJ1-1|once|18|TRBV28
CASSTETGTGGRGTEAFF
TGTGCCAGCAGTACGGAGACCGGGACAGGGGGACGGGGCACTGAAGCTTTCTTT
>.|TRBJ1-2|few|14|TRBV11-2
CASNRLDSYYGYTF
TGTGCCAGCAACCGATTAGACAGTTACTATGGCTACACCTTC
>.|TRBJ2-1|once|18|TRBV7-9
CASSLAILKGVSYNEQFF
TGTGCCAGCAGCTTAGCGATTTTGAAGGGGGTCTCCTACAATGAGCAGTTCTTC
>.|TRBJ2-7|few|11|TRBV5-1
CASSSSYEQYF
TGCGCCAGCAGCTCTAGTTACGAGCAGTACTTC
>TRBD1|TRBJ1-2|few|15|TRBV4-3
CASSLDSTGNYGYTF
TGCGCCAGCAGCCTCGACTCGACAGGGAACTATGGCTACACCTTC
>.|TRBJ1-4|.|19|TRBV2
CASMGWGARTISTNEKLFF
TGTGCCAGCATGGGTTGGGGGGCCAGGACCATTTCAACTAATGAAAAACTGTTTTTT
>.|TRBJ1-1|.|13|TRBV6-5
CASRDLWGTEAFF
TGTGCCAGCAGAGACCTTTGGGGAACTGAAGCTTTCTTT
>TRBD1|TRBJ1-1|.|15|TRBV5-1
CASSLQGIGNTEAFF
TGCGCCAGCAGCTTACAGGGGATAGGGAACACTGAAGCTTTCTTT
>TRBD1|TRBJ1-2|.|14|TRBV6-5
CASSYLGQGLGYTF
TGTGCCAGCAGTTACTTAGGACAGGGTCTTGGCTACACCTTC
>TRBD2|TRBJ2-2|.|16|TRBV6-4
CASSPSETSNTGELFF
TGTGCCAGCAGTCCCTCCGAGACTAGCAACACCGGGGAGCTGTTTTTT
>TRBD2|TRBJ2-1|once|18|TRBV11-2
CASSLDPPAGGLYNEQFF
TGTGCCAGCAGCTTAGACCCCCCCGCGGGGGGCCTTTACAATGAGCAGTTCTTC
>.|TRBJ2-1|.|17|TRBV7-6
CASSLVTRRSGANEQFF
TGTGCCAGCAGCTTAGTTACACGGCGTTCGGGGGCCAATGAGCAGTTCTTC
>TRBD1|TRBJ2-6|once|20|TRBV7-6
CASSLNVAGTGKSGANVLTF
TGTGCCAGCAGCTTAAACGTGGCGGGGACAGGGAAGTCTGGGGCCAACGTCCTGACTTTC
>.|TRBJ2-1|once|15|TRBV2
CASKTGPSSYNEQFF
TGTGCCAGCAAGACGGGGCCTAGCTCCTACAATGAGCAGTTCTTC
>.|TRBJ2-3|.|13|TRBV28
CASRGYGSDTQYF
TGTGCCAGCAGGGGCTACGGTTCAGATACGCAGTATTTT
>.|TRBJ2-1|.|15|TRBV4-2
CASSQVRGASHEQFF
TGTGCCAGCAGCCAAGTTAGGGGGGCGTCGCATGAGCAGTTCTTC
>TRBD1|TRBJ2-7|.|15|TRBV7-3
CASSPGDRGPAEQYF
TGTGCCAGCAGCCCTGGGGACAGGGGTCCGGCCGAGCAGTACTTC
>.|TRBJ1-4|.|15|TRBV27
CASSLQGRLNEKLFF
TGTGCCAGCAGTCTTCAGGGACGGCTTAATGAAAAACTGTTTTTT
>.|TRBJ2-5|.|13|TRBV6-6
CASSYGREETQYF
TGTGCCAGCAGTTACGGCAGGGAAGAGACCCAGTACTTC
>.|TRBJ1-1|.|14|TRBV29-1
CSVAPGQMNTEAFF
TGCAGCGTTGCCCCGGGGCAGATGAACACTGAAGCTTTCTTT
>.|TRBJ1-5|.|19|TRBV15
CATSRDFPDLGTYHQPQHF
TGTGCCACCAGCAGAGATTTCCCAGATTTAGGGACATATCATCAGCCCCAGCATTTT
>.|TRBJ1-1|.|15|TRBV7-9
CASSLAQGENTEAFF
TGTGCCAGCAGCTTAGCCCAGGGAGAGAACACTGAAGCTTTCTTT
>TRBD2|TRBJ2-3|.|16|TRBV11-2
CASSLVLAGGSDTQYF
TGTGCCAGCAGCTTAGTGCTAGCGGGGGGTTCAGATACGCAGTATTTT
>.|TRBJ2-7|.|13|TRBV28
CASSPGHTYEQYF
TGTGCCAGCAGTCCGGGACATACCTACGAGCAGTACTTC
>.|TRBJ2-3|.|14|TRBV28
CASSPTGLADTQYF
TGTGCCAGCAGTCCCACCGGGTTGGCAGATACGCAGTATTTT
>.|TRBJ1-2|.|15|TRBV10-3
CAISTSPETPKGYTF
TGTGCCATCAGTACCTCCCCGGAGACCCCGAAGGGCTACACCTTC
>TRBD1|TRBJ1-6|.|14|TRBV5-1
CASSLTGDNSPLHF
TGCGCCAGCAGCTTGACAGGGGATAATTCACCCCTCCACTTT
>.|TRBJ2-5|.|16|TRBV10-1
CASSAPVASLEEEQYF
TGCGCCAGCAGTGCCCCAGTCGCCAGCCTCGAGGAGGAGCAGTACTTC
>.|TRBJ1-2|.|11|TRBV30
CAWSQNYGYTF
TGTGCCTGGAGCCAAAATTATGGCTACACCTTC
>.|TRBJ2-3|.|12|TRBV11-3
CASSQQDGTQYF
TGTGCCAGCAGTCAGCAGGATGGTACGCAGTATTTT
>.|TRBJ2-5|.|18|TRBV12-5
CASGLPERGRPTGETQYF
TGTGCTAGTGGTTTGCCAGAGAGGGGACGTCCGACAGGAGAGACCCAGTACTTC